Each of the 29 T cell receptor beta chains below was sequenced from the same sample in a study of T-cell reconstitution after alpha-beta-depleted transplantation in children. Unique molecular identifiers featured in how the TCRbeta library was prepared. TCRdb re-analysed the PCR reads in MiXCR, keeping a single row per CDR3 protein. The sample comprises 550,000 to 600,000 distinct CDR3 sequences, 23% of which are singletons, and less than 15% rests with the top ten. This material consisted of PBMCs, mostly from graft donor cells, taken 360 days after TCRalphabeta/CD19-depleted stem cell transplant. The receptors were sampled from a boy in the first two years of life who had a stem cell transplant for acute myeloid leukemia, so the T cells may come from the graft donor.

This rearrangement joins TRBV20-1 to TRBJ2-1, with a possible D match to TRBD1 (6 bases). The CDR3 contains 15 residues. The germline V gene encodes CDR1 DFQATT and CDR2 SNEGSKA (reference sequence). Trimming stripped 8 bases from V and 1 base from J, with 18 bases between. CDR3 sequence reads: CSPTTGLNSYNEQFF. The CDR3 DNA is TGCAGTCCTACCACAGGGCTTAATTCCTACAATGAGCAGTTCTTC.

This clonotype has more than one count but fewer than ten. The chain is built from TRBV20-1 and TRBJ2-3, with 7 bases that match TRBD1. CDR1 and CDR2 from the germline V gene are DFQATT and SNEGSKA (reference sequence). The CDR3 extends over 15 amino acids. J lost 4 bases, V lost 2 bases, and 9 bases had no gene match. The DNA of the CDR3 is TGCAGTGCTAGAAACACAGGGGATGTGGCAGATACGCAGTATTTT. This sequence encodes CSARNTGDVADTQYF.

With regard to this clonotype: A much larger clone lies a single base off, so this may be a read error. The genes are TRBV18 and TRBJ2-7, with D perhaps matching TRBD1 (6 bases). The length of the CDR3 is 13 residues. Germline CDR1 reads KGHSH; CDR2 reads LQKENI. Trimming removed 6 bases from V and 2 bases from J, with 11 bases in between. CDR3 bases: TGTGCCAGCTCGCAACGGGACACCTACGAGCAGTACTTC. The encoded protein is CASSQRDTYEQYF.

This clonotype has a handful of counts. CDR3 nucleotide sequence: TGTGCCAGCAGCTTCGGGACAGGGGGCTATGCCACTGAAGCTTTCTTT. This translates into CASSFGTGGYATEAFF. The chain joins TRBV5-6 to TRBJ1-1; 12 nucleotides line up with TRBD1. Losses at the gene ends were 2 bases for V and 4 bases for J; bases not matched to a gene: 6. Per germline, CDR1 SGHDT and CDR2 YYEEEE. The CDR3 runs to 16 residues. The full variable domain, its missing parts supplied by reference TRBV5-6 and TRBJ1-1, is DAGVTQSPTHLIKTRGQQVTLRCSPKSGHDTVSWYQQALGQGPQFIFQYYEEEERQRGNFPDRFSGHQFPNYSSELNVNALLLGDSALYLCASSFGTGGYATEAFFGQGTRLTVV.

In this sample, this clonotype turned up once. This sequence joins TRBV13 and TRBJ1-2; no reliable D call. Per the germline V gene, CDR1 is PRHDT and CDR2 is FYEKMQ (reference sequence). Trimming cost V 3 bases and J 2 bases, with 10 bases left between them. The CDR3 is 14 residues long. CDR3 coding DNA: TGTGCCAGCAGCTTCCCTCTAGGGAACTATGGCTACACCTTC. Translating gives CASSFPLGNYGYTF.

The chain is built from TRBV24-1 and TRBJ2-1, with D possibly TRBD1 on 5 matching bases. Deletions cut 2 bases from V and 9 bases from J, with 13 bases between. Germline CDR1 KGHDR, CDR2 SFDVKD. The CDR3 spans 14 residues. CDR3 sequence: CATSDSQGRSEQFF. CDR3 coding DNA: TGTGCCACCAGTGATTCGCAGGGCCGGAGTGAGCAGTTCTTC.

V and J are TRBV5-1 and TRBJ2-7; D may be TRBD2 (6 bases). The CDR3 has 15 residues. Germline lookup yields CDR1 SGHRS and CDR2 YFSETQ. Trimming cost V 0 bases and J 1 base, with 11 bases left between them. CDR3 in amino acids: CASSLVRGTSYEQYF. DNA for the CDR3: TGCGCCAGCAGCTTGGTACGGGGGACGTCCTACGAGCAGTACTTC.

In this sample, this clonotype turned up many times. This chain uses TRBV7-8 with TRBJ1-6; D gene unclear. Trimming took 4 bases from V and 7 from J, leaving 20 bases between them. The germline gives CDR1 SGHVS, CDR2 FQNEAQ. This CDR3 is built from 17 residues. The CDR3 DNA sequence: TGTGCCAGCAGCTCTTGGGGAGGCGCGAACTTCAATTCACCCCTCCACTTT. Its translation is CASSSWGGANFNSPLHF.

The chain couples TRBV28 to TRBJ2-1; possibly TRBD2 for D (6 bases). Germline lookup yields CDR1 MDHEN and CDR2 SYDVKM. Trimming took off 8 bases at V and 7 bases at J, with 21 bases between the two ends. There are 15 residues in the CDR3. As DNA, the CDR3 is TGTGCCAGCGTGGGGCAGGAGGGGACTGGGAATGAGCAGTTCTTC. Protein: CASVGQEGTGNEQFF.

The rearrangement links TRBV7-2 to TRBJ1-1, with 7 bases aligning to TRBD1. V dropped 5 bases and J dropped 1; count of bases not matched to a gene: 10. The CDR3 is 16 residues long. CDR1 SGHTA and CDR2 FQGNSA come from the germline V gene. CDR3 coding DNA: TGTGCCAGCAGCCACCGGGACAGCCCACAGAACACTGAAGCTTTCTTT. Its translation is CASSHRDSPQNTEAFF.

This clonotype came up a few times. The rearrangement uses TRBV28 and TRBJ2-7; D call uncertain. The CDR3 sequence is 13 residues long. Trimming stripped 5 bases from V and 1 base from J, with 9 bases between. Germline CDR1 reads MDHEN; CDR2 reads SYDVKM. Written as DNA, the CDR3 is TGTGCCAGCAGTCCTCCCCGTTCCTACGAGCAGTACGTC. The encoded protein is CASSPPRSYEQYV.

For the CDR3, the DNA is TGTGCCAGCAGCCAGGACAGGGCGGACCCAGCTTTCTTT. Translated: CASSQDRADPAFF. The rearrangement joins TRBV7-2 to TRBJ1-1, with 8 nucleotides matching TRBD1. The CDR3 contains 13 residues. Per the germline V gene, CDR1 is SGHTA and CDR2 is FQGNSA. Trimming cost V 5 bases and J 10 bases; bases outside gene matches: 9.

This clonotype was counted between two and nine times. The chain is built from TRBV27 and TRBJ2-7, with TRBD1 matching over 8 bases. Germline V gene data show CDR1 as MNHEY and CDR2 as SMNVEV (reference sequence). The CDR3 sequence is 14 residues long. V lost 8 bases to trimming and J lost 5 bases; unmatched junction nucleotides: 11. The CDR3 is CASHNRDRFHEQYF. CDR3 nucleotides: TGTGCCAGCCATAACCGGGACAGGTTCCACGAGCAGTACTTC.

The chain is built from TRBV12-3 or TRBV12-4 and TRBJ1-1; 7 bases map to TRBD1. There are 12 residues in the CDR3. J was trimmed by 6 bases and V by 10 bases; bases with no gene match: 8. The CDR3 loop reads CAINRGTAEAFF. CDR3 in DNA: TGTGCCATCAACAGGGGAACGGCTGAAGCTTTCTTT.

The chain combines TRBV4-3 with TRBJ1-2, with 9 bases that match TRBD1. This CDR3 contains 15 residues. With V trimmed by 5 bases and J by 5 bases, 9 bases remained unmatched. Germline CDR1 is LGHNA and CDR2 is YSLEER. CDR3 protein: CASSVWDRDNYGYTF. CDR3 bases: TGCGCCAGCAGCGTCTGGGACAGGGATAATTATGGCTACACCTTC.

A note on this clonotype: A much larger clone lies one base from this, so it may be a read error. The chain couples TRBV7-9 to TRBJ2-1; 11 positions match TRBD2. The V gene's germline CDR1 is SEHNR and CDR2 FQNEAQ (reference sequence). The ends lost 1 base at V and 6 bases at J; junction bases unmatched: 2. The CDR3 has 15 residues. DNA for the CDR3: TGTGCCAGCAGCTTAGGACTAGCGGGGACCAATGAGCAGTTCTTC. This gives the protein CASSLGLAGTNEQFF.

The genes are TRBV7-2 and TRBJ1-1; D uncertain. The CDR3 spans 11 residues. The germline V gene has CDR1 SGHTA and CDR2 FQGNSA. Trimming took 5 bases from V and 3 from J, leaving 4 bases between them. The CDR3 nucleotides read TGTGCCAGCAGCGTCTACACTGAAGCTTTCTTT. It is translated as CASSVYTEAFF.

The CDR3 DNA reads TGCAGCGTCCGGACTAGCGGGGGGGGCACAGATACGCAGTATTTT. Protein sequence: CSVRTSGGGTDTQYF. The chain joins TRBV29-1 to TRBJ2-3; 15 nucleotides align to TRBD2. This CDR3 is 15 amino acids long. Losses at the gene ends were 6 bases for V and 1 base for J; bases not matched to a gene: 2. Germline lookup yields CDR1 SQVTM and CDR2 ANQGSEA.

The V and J genes are TRBV11-2 and TRBJ2-5, with no clear D. The CDR3 runs to 15 residues. CDR1 is SGHAT, CDR2 FQNNGV, per germline. The germline V and J ends were trimmed by 4 bases and 0 bases, with 12 bases remaining between them. The DNA of the CDR3 is TGTGCCAGCAGCTCGTTCGCCTCGGACCAAGAGACCCAGTACTTC. It yields the protein CASSSFASDQETQYF.

This clonotype has ten or more counts. V and J are TRBV28 and TRBJ2-1; D unclear. This CDR3 spans 14 amino acids. Germline CDR1 and CDR2: MDHEN and SYDVKM. V lost 6 bases to trimming and J lost 6 bases, with 15 bases between them. In DNA form, the CDR3 reads TGTGCCAGCAGCCGACGCCTAGTCGGCAATGAGCAGTTCTTC. Amino acid sequence: CASSRRLVGNEQFF.

With respect to this clonotype: A much more abundant neighbour one base away suggests this may be a read error. The rearrangement joins TRBV20-1 to TRBJ2-1; a weak D match, TRBD1 (5 bases). Germline V CDR1 and CDR2: DFQATT, SNEGSKA (reference sequence). This CDR3 comprises 17 residues. CDR3 sequence reads: CCASPTRLGWGGNEQFF. Written as DNA, the CDR3 is TGCTGTGCTAGTCCCACGAGACTTGGGTGGGGCGGCAATGAGCAGTTCTTC.

This clonotype was recorded many times. A read error may account for a junction end that differs from germline. The chain links TRBV29-1 to TRBJ2-2; D gene ambiguous. There are 14 residues in the CDR3. The germline gives CDR1 SQVTM, CDR2 ANQGSEA. The CDR3 sequence is CSVEGGANTGELFF. Here the CDR3 DNA reads TGCAGCGTCGAAGGTGGGGCGAACACCGGGGAGCTGTTTTTT.

This clonotype occurred a few times. The rearrangement links TRBV6-2 or TRBV6-3 to TRBJ1-2; 7 bases agree with TRBD1. The V gene's germline CDR1 is MNHEY and CDR2 SVGEGT. This CDR3 spans 15 amino acids. With 3 bases clipped from V and 3 bases from J, the junction kept 7 bases outside the gene matches. CDR3 nucleotide sequence: TGTGCCAGCAGTTATCCGACAGGGTTGGACTATGGCTACACCTTC. Its translation: CASSYPTGLDYGYTF.

This clonotype was seen at least ten times. This chain joins TRBV6-5 and TRBJ2-7, with D perhaps matching TRBD1 (5 bases). This CDR3 is built from 14 residues. Between the trimmed V and J ends, which lost 0 bases and 3 bases, there was a span of 9 bases. Germline lookup yields CDR1 MNHEY and CDR2 SVGAGI. The CDR3 region is CASSYSEDNYEQYF. The CDR3, as DNA: TGTGCCAGCAGTTACTCAGAGGACAACTACGAGCAGTACTTC.

Ten or more counts support this clonotype. The gene calls are TRBV20-1 and TRBJ2-1, with D uncertain. CDR1 and CDR2 (germline): DFQATT, SNEGSKA (reference sequence). V was pared by 6 bases and J by 6 bases, with 12 bases between. The CDR3 is 12 residues long. The CDR3 spells CSAELSPNEQFF. The CDR3 nucleotides are TGCAGTGCAGAGTTAAGCCCCAATGAGCAGTTCTTC.

This clonotype appeared a few times. The rearrangement uses TRBV5-1 and TRBJ1-2, with a weak D call TRBD1 (6 bases). CDR1 and CDR2 (germline): SGHRS, YFSETQ. CDR3 length: 15 residues. Trimming left V 6 bases short and J 3 bases short, with 18 bases between. The DNA of the CDR3 is TGCGCCAGCAAGAGTGGGGGGGGCAGTGACTATGGCTACACCTTC. It is translated as CASKSGGGSDYGYTF.

This clonotype was observed at least ten times. The V gene is TRBV5-1, the J gene TRBJ2-7; D possibly corresponds to TRBD1 (6 bases). In germline, CDR1 is SGHRS, CDR2 YFSETQ. The CDR3 sequence is 17 residues long. Trimming removed 6 bases at V and 4 bases at J, with 26 bases between. The CDR3 spells CASTPVGARGTSYEQYF. The CDR3, as DNA: TGCGCCAGCACCCCGGTTGGTGCCAGGGGAACAAGTTACGAGCAGTACTTC.

CDR3 bases: TGTGCCACCAGCAGAGTGCCGGGACAGAGCTCCTACAATGAGCAGTTCTTC. It yields the protein CATSRVPGQSSYNEQFF. This chain connects TRBV15 to TRBJ2-1, with 7 bases identical to TRBD1. The length of the CDR3 is 17 residues. The V gene's germline CDR1 is LNHNV and CDR2 YYDKDF (reference sequence). Germline trimming cut 1 base from V and 0 bases from J; bases unmatched to any gene: 6.

The chain couples TRBV9 to TRBJ2-2; perhaps D is TRBD1 or TRBD2 (5 bases each). Germline loops: CDR1 SGDLS, CDR2 YYNGEE. This CDR3 region has 17 residues. Trimming stripped 0 bases from V and 2 bases from J, with 14 bases between. DNA of the CDR3: TGTGCCAGCAGCGTAGCTCGGCGAGGGGCCAACACCGGGGAGCTGTTTTTT. This gives the protein CASSVARRGANTGELFF.